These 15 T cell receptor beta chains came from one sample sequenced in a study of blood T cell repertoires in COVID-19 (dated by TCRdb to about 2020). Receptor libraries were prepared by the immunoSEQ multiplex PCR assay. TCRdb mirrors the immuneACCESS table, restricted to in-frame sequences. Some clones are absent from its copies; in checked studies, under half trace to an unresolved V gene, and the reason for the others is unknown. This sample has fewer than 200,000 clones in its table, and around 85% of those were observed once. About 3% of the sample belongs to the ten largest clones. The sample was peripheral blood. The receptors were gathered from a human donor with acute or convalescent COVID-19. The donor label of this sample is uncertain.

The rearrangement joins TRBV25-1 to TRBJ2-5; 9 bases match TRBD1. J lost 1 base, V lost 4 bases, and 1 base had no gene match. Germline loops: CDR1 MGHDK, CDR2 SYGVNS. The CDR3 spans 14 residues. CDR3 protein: CASSGGQGQETQYF. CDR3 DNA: TGTGCCAGCAGTGGGGGACAGGGCCAAGAGACCCAGTACTTC.

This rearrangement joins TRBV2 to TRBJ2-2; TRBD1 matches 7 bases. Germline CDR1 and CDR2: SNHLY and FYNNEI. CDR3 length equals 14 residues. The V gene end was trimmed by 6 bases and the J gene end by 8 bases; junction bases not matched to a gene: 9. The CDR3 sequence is CASSGSHRGGELFF. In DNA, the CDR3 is TGTGCCAGCAGCGGAAGTCACAGGGGTGGGGAGCTGTTTTTT.

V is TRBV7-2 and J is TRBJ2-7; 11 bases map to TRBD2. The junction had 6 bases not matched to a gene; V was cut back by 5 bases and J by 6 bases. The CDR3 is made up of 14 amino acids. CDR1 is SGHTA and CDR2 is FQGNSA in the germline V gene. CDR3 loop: CASSVSGGASEQYF. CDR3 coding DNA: TGTGCCAGCAGCGTTAGCGGGGGGGCCAGCGAGCAGTACTTC.

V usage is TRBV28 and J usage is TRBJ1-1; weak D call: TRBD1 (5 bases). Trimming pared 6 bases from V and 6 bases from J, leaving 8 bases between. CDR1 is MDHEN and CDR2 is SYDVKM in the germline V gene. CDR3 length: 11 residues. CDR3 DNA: TGTGCCAGCAGGAGGACATCTGAAGCTTTCTTT. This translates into CASRRTSEAFF.

CDR3 in DNA: TGTGCCAGCAGTCCCACCGGGGAGGGTTATTCACCCCTCCACTTT. It translates to CASSPTGEGYSPLHF. V gene TRBV6-5 combines with J gene TRBJ1-6; D is undetermined. Germline V gene sequence: CDR1 MNHEY, CDR2 SVGAGI. Trimming shortened V by 5 bases and J by 8 bases, and 16 bases separated the two germline ends. The CDR3 runs to 15 residues.

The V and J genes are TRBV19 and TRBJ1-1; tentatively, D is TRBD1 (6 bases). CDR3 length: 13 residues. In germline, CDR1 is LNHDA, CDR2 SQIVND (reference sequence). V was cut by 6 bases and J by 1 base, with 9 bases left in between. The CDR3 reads CASRRGRNTEAFF. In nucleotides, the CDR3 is TGTGCCAGTAGGCGGGGGCGGAACACTGAAGCTTTCTTT. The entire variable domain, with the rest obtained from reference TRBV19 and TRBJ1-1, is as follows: DGGITQSPKYLFRKEGQNVTLSCEQNLNHDAMYWYRQDPGQGLRLIYYSQIVNDFQKGDIAEGYSVSREKKESFPLTVTSAQKNPTAFYLCASRRGRNTEAFFGQGTRLTVV.

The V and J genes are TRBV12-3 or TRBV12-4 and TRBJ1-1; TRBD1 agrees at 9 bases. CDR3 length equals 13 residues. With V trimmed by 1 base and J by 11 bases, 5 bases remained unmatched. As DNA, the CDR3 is TGTGCCAGCAGTTTAGGAAGGGACAGGGCGGCTTTCTTT. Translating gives CASSLGRDRAAFF.

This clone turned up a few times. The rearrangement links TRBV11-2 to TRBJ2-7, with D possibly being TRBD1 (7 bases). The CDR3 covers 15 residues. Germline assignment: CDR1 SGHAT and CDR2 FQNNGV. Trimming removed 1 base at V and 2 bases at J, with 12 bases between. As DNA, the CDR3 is TGTGCCAGCAGCTTAGGGGCAGGGGGGACCTACGAGCAGTACTTC. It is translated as CASSLGAGGTYEQYF. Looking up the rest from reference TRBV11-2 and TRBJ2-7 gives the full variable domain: EAGVAQSPRYKIIEKRQSVAFWCNPISGHATLYWYQQILGQGPKLLIQFQNNGVVDDSQLPKDRFSAERLKGVDSTLKIQPAKLEDSAVYLCASSLGAGGTYEQYFGPGTRLTVT.

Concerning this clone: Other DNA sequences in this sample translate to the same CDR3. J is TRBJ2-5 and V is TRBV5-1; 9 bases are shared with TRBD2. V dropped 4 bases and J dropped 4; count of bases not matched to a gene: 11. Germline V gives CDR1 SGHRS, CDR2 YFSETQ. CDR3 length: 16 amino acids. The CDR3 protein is CASSSGGQGGLETQYF. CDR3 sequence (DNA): TGCGCCAGCAGCAGCGGGGGGCAGGGGGGTCTAGAGACCCAGTACTTC.

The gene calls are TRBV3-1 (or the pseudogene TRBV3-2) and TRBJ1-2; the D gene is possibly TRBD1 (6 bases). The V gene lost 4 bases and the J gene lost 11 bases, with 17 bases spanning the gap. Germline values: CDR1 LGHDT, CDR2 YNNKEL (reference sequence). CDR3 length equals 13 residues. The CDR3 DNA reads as TGTGCCAGCAGCCGGGGGCGAATCGTTGGGTACACCTTC. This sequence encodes CASSRGRIVGYTF.

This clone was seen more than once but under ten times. The CDR3 region has the DNA TGTGCCAGCAGTTTACTCCCTTCCCATGGCTACACCTTC. This sequence encodes CASSLLPSHGYTF. This sequence joins TRBV12-3 or TRBV12-4 and TRBJ1-2; D remains ambiguous. The CDR3 is made up of 13 amino acids. V lost 2 bases to trimming and J lost 6 bases, with 10 bases between them.

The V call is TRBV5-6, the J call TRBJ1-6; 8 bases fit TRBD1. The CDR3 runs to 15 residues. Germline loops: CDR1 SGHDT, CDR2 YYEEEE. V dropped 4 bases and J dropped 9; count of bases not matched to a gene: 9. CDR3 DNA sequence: TGTGCCAGCAGCCTCAGGGGGCATGATTCTTCACCCCTCCACTTT. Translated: CASSLRGHDSSPLHF.

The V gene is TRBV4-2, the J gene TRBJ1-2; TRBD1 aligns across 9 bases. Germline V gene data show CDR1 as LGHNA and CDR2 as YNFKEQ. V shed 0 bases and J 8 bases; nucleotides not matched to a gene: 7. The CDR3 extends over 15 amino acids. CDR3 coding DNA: TGTGCCAGCAGCCAAGAGACGGACAGGGGCATGGGCTACACCTTC. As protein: CASSQETDRGMGYTF.

CDR3 nucleotides: TGTGCCATCCAATTTAACTATGGCTACACCTTC. As protein: CAIQFNYGYTF. This chain uses TRBV12-3 or TRBV12-4 with TRBJ1-2; D gene unclear. The V gene lost 10 bases and the J gene lost 1 base, with 7 bases spanning the gap. The CDR3 spans 11 residues.

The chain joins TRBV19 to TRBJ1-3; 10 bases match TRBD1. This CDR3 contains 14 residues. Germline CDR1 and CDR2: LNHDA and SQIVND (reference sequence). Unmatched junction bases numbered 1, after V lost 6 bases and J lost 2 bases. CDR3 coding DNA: TGTGCCAGTAGGGACAGGGGGACTGGAAACACCATATATTTT. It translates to CASRDRGTGNTIYF. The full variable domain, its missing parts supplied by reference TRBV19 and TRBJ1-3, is DGGITQSPKYLFRKEGQNVTLSCEQNLNHDAMYWYRQDPGQGLRLIYYSQIVNDFQKGDIAEGYSVSREKKESFPLTVTSAQKNPTAFYLCASRDRGTGNTIYFGEGSWLTVV.